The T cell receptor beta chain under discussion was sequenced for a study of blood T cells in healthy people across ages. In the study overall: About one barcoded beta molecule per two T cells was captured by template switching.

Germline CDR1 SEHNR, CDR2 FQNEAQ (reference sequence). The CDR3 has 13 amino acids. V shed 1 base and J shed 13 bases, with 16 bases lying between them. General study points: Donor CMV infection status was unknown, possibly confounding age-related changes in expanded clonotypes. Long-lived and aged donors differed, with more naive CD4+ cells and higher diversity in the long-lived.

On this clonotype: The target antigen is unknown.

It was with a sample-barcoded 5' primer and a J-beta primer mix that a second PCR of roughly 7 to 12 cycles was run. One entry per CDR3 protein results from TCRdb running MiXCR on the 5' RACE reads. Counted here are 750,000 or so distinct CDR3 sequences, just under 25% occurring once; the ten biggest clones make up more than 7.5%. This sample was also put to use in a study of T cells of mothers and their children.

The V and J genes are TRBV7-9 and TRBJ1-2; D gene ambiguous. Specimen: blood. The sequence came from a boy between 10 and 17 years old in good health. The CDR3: CASSLGVLGSCTF. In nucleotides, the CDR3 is TGTGCCAGCAGCTTAGGGGTATTGGGGAGCTGCACCTTC.